This record concerns one T cell receptor (beta chain) sequence. Production of TCR cDNA was by 5'RACE template switching, which also added a universal primer site and UMIs. TCRdb ran MiXCR on the 5' RACE reads and lists one entry per CDR3 protein. The sample lists some 500,000 distinct CDR3 sequences, less than 15% occurring once. This record comes from a study of T cells after yellow fever vaccination. V lost 5 bases to trimming and J lost 4 bases, with 10 bases between them. The CDR3 has 12 residues. Germline V gene data show CDR1 as DFQATT and CDR2 as SNEGSKA (reference sequence). This clonotype was sampled from a man aged 25 to 45 who received the YFV17D yellow fever vaccine. Specimen: PBMCs, collected on the day of the yellow fever booster vaccination. The chain has TRBV20-1 and TRBJ2-3; D not resolved. The CDR3 nucleotides read TGCAGTGCTCCCCTGGCGGCAGATACGCAGTATTTT. Translated, it gives CSAPLAADTQYF.